This T cell receptor (beta chain) was retrieved from a study of siplizumab effects on memory and regulatory T cells. As concerns this clone: No antigen is known for it.

Study-level results: Whether proliferating Tregs in siplizumab cultures suppress was not functionally confirmed. There appeared to be greater diversity in naive T cells than in memory cells, and naive T cells seemed major contributors to the alloresponse. The drug siplizumab significantly decreased the alloreactive sequences that could be traced to unstimulated CD4+ memory cells. Sequences below about 10^-5 frequency were poorly captured. As a result, only a minor fraction of alloreactive clones mapped to unstimulated subsets.

The assay was immunoSEQ multiplex PCR, and TCRdb's table has in-frame clones only and misses some. This sample has over 60,000 clones, with under 95% found just once. Germline assignment: CDR1 MNHEY and CDR2 SVGAGI. V was pared by 3 bases and J by 3 bases, with 14 bases between. The CDR3 consists of 15 residues. The rearrangement links TRBV6-5 to TRBJ1-2; no clear D. Sequences were obtained from CD8+ T cells sorted from blood. The TCR originated in a human donor in good health. Here the CDR3 reads CASSYQGQADYGYTF. CDR3 in DNA: TGTGCCAGCAGTTATCAAGGGCAGGCAGACTATGGCTACACCTTC.